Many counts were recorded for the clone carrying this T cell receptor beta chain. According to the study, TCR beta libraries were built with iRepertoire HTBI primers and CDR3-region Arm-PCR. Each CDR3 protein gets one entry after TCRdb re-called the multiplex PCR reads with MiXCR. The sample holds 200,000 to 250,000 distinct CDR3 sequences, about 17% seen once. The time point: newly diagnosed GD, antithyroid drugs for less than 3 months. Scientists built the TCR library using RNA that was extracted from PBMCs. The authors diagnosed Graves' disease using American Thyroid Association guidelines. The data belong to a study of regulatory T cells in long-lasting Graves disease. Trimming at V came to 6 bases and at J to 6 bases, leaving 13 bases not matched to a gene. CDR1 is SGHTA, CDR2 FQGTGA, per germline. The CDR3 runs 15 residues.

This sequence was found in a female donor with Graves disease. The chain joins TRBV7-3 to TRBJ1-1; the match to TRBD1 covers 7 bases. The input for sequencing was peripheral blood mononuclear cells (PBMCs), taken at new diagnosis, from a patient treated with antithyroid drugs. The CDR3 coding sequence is TGTGCCAGCAGTCTCTCAGGACAGGCTGGGGCTGAAGCTTTCTTT. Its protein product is CASSLSGQAGAEAFF.